Following are 21 T cell receptor beta chains from one sample sequenced in a study of OX40 agonist ivuxolimab in advanced cancers. The library was prepared using the immunoSEQ multiplex PCR assay. Entries here come from immuneACCESS through TCRdb and include only in-frame sequences with V and J called. Some clones fail to appear in such tables; in the studies checked, an unresolved V gene covers under half of the shortfall, and the cause of the remainder is unknown. The sample table shows 60,000 to 85,000 clones, and roughly 90% are seen once. About 0.35% of the sample rests with the top ten. The input for sequencing was CD4+ or CD8+ T cells sorted from blood, taken in a trial of the OX40 agonist ivuxolimab. These receptors were taken from an adult with an advanced solid tumor such as melanoma, head and neck, liver or kidney cancer.

The rearrangement joins TRBV7-9 to TRBJ2-1; TRBD2 aligns across 9 bases. CDR1 SEHNR and CDR2 FQNEAQ come from the germline V gene (reference sequence). The CDR3 is 15 residues long. Germline trimming cut 5 bases from V and 2 bases from J; bases unmatched to any gene: 4. The CDR3 here is CASSLSGSTYNEQFF. The CDR3 DNA follows: TGTGCCAGCAGCCTTAGCGGGAGTACCTACAATGAGCAGTTCTTC.

This clone came up once. The rearrangement links TRBV4-1 to TRBJ2-2, with a weak D call TRBD2 (5 bases). The CDR3 length is 19 residues. V was shortened by 1 base and J by 7 bases, with 25 bases between the two germline ends. Looked up from germline, CDR1 is MGHRA and CDR2 is YSYEKL. The DNA of the CDR3 is TGCGCCAGCAGCCAAGGGTATACGAGAGGGTCCGGCTTCCACGGGGAGCTGTTTTTT. Translated, it gives CASSQGYTRGSGFHGELFF.

The gene calls are TRBV27 and TRBJ2-7, with TRBD1 matching 9 bases. V gave up 5 bases and J gave up 0 bases; unmatched junction bases: 5. The CDR3 sequence is 15 residues long. Per the germline V gene, CDR1 is MNHEY and CDR2 is SMNVEV (reference sequence). The CDR3 loop reads CASSPGTGSSYEQYF. The CDR3 DNA is TGTGCCAGCAGTCCCGGGACAGGGAGCTCCTACGAGCAGTACTTC.

V usage is TRBV6-4 and J usage is TRBJ2-2; D ambiguous. V was trimmed by 5 bases and J by 4 bases, leaving 11 bases between them. Germline-derived CDR1 and CDR2 are MRHNA and SNTAGT. The CDR3 sequence is 14 residues long. CDR3 sequence: CASSSQGSTGELFF. The CDR3 DNA is TGTGCCAGCAGTTCTCAAGGTAGCACCGGGGAGCTGTTTTTT.

CDR3 amino acids: CASSVTGRNTEAFF. The CDR3, as DNA: TGTGCCAGCAGTGTAACTGGGAGGAACACTGAAGCTTTCTTT. The rearrangement links TRBV2 to TRBJ1-1; D gene ambiguous. The CDR3 has 14 residues. Germline V CDR1 and CDR2: SNHLY, FYNNEI. V was clipped by 4 bases and J by 1 base, with 10 bases between them.

This clone was detected only a few times. The genes are TRBV2 and TRBJ1-1; D gene uncertain. V shed 8 bases and J shed 4 bases, with 8 bases lying between them. CDR3 size: 11 residues. In germline, CDR1 is SNHLY, CDR2 FYNNEI. The CDR3 loop reads CASVYTTEAFF. The DNA for the CDR3 is TGTGCCAGCGTTTATACCACTGAAGCTTTCTTT. Full variable domain (rest looked up from reference TRBV2 and TRBJ1-1): EPEVTQTPSHQVTQMGQEVILRCVPISNHLYFYWYRQILGQKVEFLVSFYNNEISEKSEIFDDQFSVERPDGSNFTLKIRSTKLEDSAMYFCASVYTTEAFFGQGTRLTVV.

The chain uses TRBV5-1 and TRBJ2-3; TRBD2 matches 9 bases. V was pared by 4 bases and J by 3 bases, with 6 bases of the junction left unmatched. The CDR3 loop spans 15 amino acids. Germline CDR1 SGHRS, CDR2 YFSETQ. The CDR3 DNA is TGCGCCAGCAGCGTACAGACTAGCGGTACAGATACGCAGTATTTT. This translates into CASSVQTSGTDTQYF.

J is TRBJ1-3 and V is TRBV5-6; the D gene is possibly TRBD1 (5 bases). The CDR3 covers 16 residues. Germline CDR1 SGHDT, CDR2 YYEEEE. Trimming took off 1 base at V and 2 bases at J, with 13 bases between the two ends. Here the CDR3 reads CASSLTGLVAGNTIYF. Written as DNA, the CDR3 is TGTGCCAGCAGCTTGACAGGTTTAGTAGCTGGAAACACCATATATTTT.

The chain carries TRBV12-5 and TRBJ2-3; possible D gene TRBD2, 6 bases. The CDR3 is 13 amino acids. The germline gives CDR1 LGHNT, CDR2 FRNRAP. V shed 8 bases and J shed 5 bases, with 14 bases lying between them. CDR3 amino acids: CASSPGGIDTQYF. The DNA of the CDR3 is TGTGCTAGTTCCCCTGGAGGGATAGATACGCAGTATTTT.

This clone was counted once. The J gene is TRBJ2-2, the V gene TRBV5-4; 8 bases fit TRBD1. V dropped 4 bases and J dropped 1; count of bases not matched to a gene: 6. Germline values: CDR1 SGHNT, CDR2 YYREEE (reference sequence). This CDR3 comprises 16 residues. The CDR3 spells CASSATGTGNTGELFF. In DNA form, the CDR3 reads TGTGCCAGCAGCGCGACCGGGACAGGGAACACCGGGGAGCTGTTTTTT. Full variable domain (rest looked up from reference TRBV5-4 and TRBJ2-2): ETGVTQSPTHLIKTRGQQVTLRCSSQSGHNTVSWYQQALGQGPQFIFQYYREEENGRGNFPPRFSGLQFPNYSSELNVNALELDDSALYLCASSATGTGNTGELFFGEGSRLTVL.

This clone was seen just once. The DNA of the CDR3 is TGTGCCAGCAGTGAAACGGTAGCGGGGTTTTCCACAGATACGCAGTATTTT. It yields the protein CASSETVAGFSTDTQYF. This chain connects TRBV6-1 to TRBJ2-3; 8 bases fit TRBD2. Germline values: CDR1 MNHNS, CDR2 SASEGT. The trim removed 2 bases at V and 2 bases at J, leaving 9 bases unmatched. The CDR3 totals 17 residues.

The chain uses TRBV19 and TRBJ2-5; D remains ambiguous. The CDR3 extends over 13 amino acids. Trimming took off 5 bases at V and 1 base at J, with 8 bases between the two ends. The germline CDR1 and CDR2 sequences are LNHDA and SQIVND (reference sequence). The CDR3 protein is CASSGVGQETQYF. The DNA for the CDR3 is TGTGCCAGTAGTGGAGTTGGCCAAGAGACCCAGTACTTC.

The chain joins TRBV5-4 to TRBJ2-7, with a weak D call TRBD1 (6 bases). Looked up from germline, CDR1 is SGHNT and CDR2 is YYREEE (reference sequence). This CDR3 region has 14 residues. The V end was cut by 2 bases, the J end by 4 bases, with 13 bases between. The CDR3 DNA reads as TGTGCCAGCAGCTTTACTACAGGGAAGTACGAGCAGTACTTC. Translation gives CASSFTTGKYEQYF.

The rearrangement links TRBV7-2 to TRBJ1-1; D unclear. With 5 bases removed from V and 0 bases from J, the gap between germline ends came to 4 bases. The CDR3 covers 12 residues. CDR1 and CDR2 from the germline V gene are SGHTA and FQGNSA. CDR3 region: CASSRVNTEAFF. For the CDR3, the DNA is TGTGCCAGCAGCCGGGTGAACACTGAAGCTTTCTTT.

The chain employs TRBV6-6 and TRBJ2-7; 12 nucleotides agree with TRBD1. The trim removed 5 bases at V and 0 bases at J, leaving 2 bases unmatched. The germline V gene has CDR1 MNHNY and CDR2 SVGAGI (reference sequence). The CDR3 spans 15 residues. CDR3 sequence (DNA): TGTGCCAGCAGTGGGACAGGGGGCACCTCCTACGAGCAGTACTTC. Its translation is CASSGTGGTSYEQYF.

The rearrangement uses TRBV5-1 and TRBJ2-3; a possible D gene is TRBD1 (7 bases). The CDR3 is made up of 15 amino acids. Germline V lookup: CDR1 SGHRS, CDR2 YFSETQ. The V end was cut by 4 bases, the J end by 1 base, with 13 bases between. DNA of the CDR3: TGCGCCAGCAGCAATCAGGGGGGAGGCACAGATACGCAGTATTTT. Its protein is CASSNQGGGTDTQYF.

This clone occurred once. V is TRBV5-5 and J is TRBJ2-7, with 7 positions matching TRBD2. The CDR3 length is 14 residues. With V trimmed by 4 bases and J by 4 bases, 8 bases remained unmatched. Germline lookup yields CDR1 SGHKS and CDR2 YYEKEE (reference sequence). The CDR3 reads CASSPRDYIYEQYF. CDR3 DNA: TGTGCCAGCAGCCCCCGGGACTACATATACGAGCAGTACTTC.

DNA for the CDR3: TGTGCCAGCAGCCACGGACGGACGAGGGAGGAGACCCAGTACTTC. It is translated as CASSHGRTREETQYF. The chain recombines TRBV7-9 with TRBJ2-5, with D maybe TRBD2 (5 bases). The CDR3 spans 15 residues. The V end lost 5 bases, the J end lost 5 bases, and 18 bases lay between the germline ends. Germline V gives CDR1 SEHNR, CDR2 FQNEAQ (reference sequence).

The V and J genes are TRBV5-1 and TRBJ2-7; 7 nucleotides agree with TRBD1. CDR3 length: 14 residues. J lost 0 bases, V lost 3 bases, and 3 bases had no gene match. CDR1 is SGHRS, CDR2 YFSETQ, per germline. The CDR3 nucleotides read TGCGCCAGCAGCTCGGGACAGAGCTCCTACGAGCAGTACTTC. This gives the protein CASSSGQSSYEQYF.

The rearrangement joins TRBV19 to TRBJ1-1; the match to TRBD1 covers 9 bases. The CDR3 covers 17 residues. Looked up from germline, CDR1 is LNHDA and CDR2 is SQIVND (reference sequence). The ends lost 5 bases at V and 5 bases at J; junction bases unmatched: 15. DNA for the CDR3: TGTGCCAGTAGTCTACAGGGGGCGGGTCGTCGGAATACTGAAGCTTTCTTT. This codes for CASSLQGAGRRNTEAFF.

The chain links TRBV28 to TRBJ1-2; unclear D gene. V was trimmed by 2 bases and J by 8 bases, leaving 12 bases between them. CDR1 and CDR2 (germline): MDHEN, SYDVKM. The CDR3 extends over 13 amino acids. The CDR3 DNA follows: TGTGCCAGCAGTTTAAATAGCGGCGAGGGCTACACCTTC. This sequence encodes CASSLNSGEGYTF.